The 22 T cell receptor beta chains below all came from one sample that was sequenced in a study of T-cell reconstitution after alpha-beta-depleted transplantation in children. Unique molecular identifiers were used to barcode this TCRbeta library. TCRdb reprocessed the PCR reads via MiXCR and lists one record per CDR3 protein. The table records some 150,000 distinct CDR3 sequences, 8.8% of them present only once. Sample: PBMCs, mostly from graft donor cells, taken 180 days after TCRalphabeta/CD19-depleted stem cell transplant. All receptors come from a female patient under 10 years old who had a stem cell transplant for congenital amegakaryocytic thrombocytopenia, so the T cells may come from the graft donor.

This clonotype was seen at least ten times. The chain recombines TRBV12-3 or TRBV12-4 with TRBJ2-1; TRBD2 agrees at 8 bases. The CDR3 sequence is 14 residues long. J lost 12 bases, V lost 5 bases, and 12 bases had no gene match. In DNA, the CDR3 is TGTGCCAGCAGTCACCTAGGACTAGCTGAAGGGCAGTTCTTC. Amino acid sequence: CASSHLGLAEGQFF.

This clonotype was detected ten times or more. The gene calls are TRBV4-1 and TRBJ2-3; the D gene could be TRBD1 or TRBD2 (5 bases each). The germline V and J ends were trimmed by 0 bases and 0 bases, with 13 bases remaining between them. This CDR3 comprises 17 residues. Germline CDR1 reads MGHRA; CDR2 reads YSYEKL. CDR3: CASSQESGTISTDTQYF. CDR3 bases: TGCGCCAGCAGCCAAGAGTCCGGGACGATAAGCACAGATACGCAGTATTTT.

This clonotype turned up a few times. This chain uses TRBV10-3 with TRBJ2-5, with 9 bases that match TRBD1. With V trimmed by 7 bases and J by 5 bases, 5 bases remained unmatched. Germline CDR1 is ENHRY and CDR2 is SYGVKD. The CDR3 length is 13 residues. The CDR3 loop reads CAIKQGARETQYF. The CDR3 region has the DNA TGTGCCATCAAACAGGGGGCCCGGGAGACCCAGTACTTC.

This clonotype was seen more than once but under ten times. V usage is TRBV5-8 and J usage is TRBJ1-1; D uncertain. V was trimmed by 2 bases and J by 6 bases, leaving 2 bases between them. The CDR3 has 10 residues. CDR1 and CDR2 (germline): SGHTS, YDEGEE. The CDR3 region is CASSFAEAFF. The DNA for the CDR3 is TGTGCCAGCAGCTTCGCTGAAGCTTTCTTT.

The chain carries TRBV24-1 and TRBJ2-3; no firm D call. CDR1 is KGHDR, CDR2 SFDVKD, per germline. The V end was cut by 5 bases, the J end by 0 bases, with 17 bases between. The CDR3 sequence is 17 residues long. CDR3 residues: CATSAPTVIGSTDTQYF. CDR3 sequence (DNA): TGTGCCACCAGTGCCCCCACAGTGATTGGAAGCACAGATACGCAGTATTTT.

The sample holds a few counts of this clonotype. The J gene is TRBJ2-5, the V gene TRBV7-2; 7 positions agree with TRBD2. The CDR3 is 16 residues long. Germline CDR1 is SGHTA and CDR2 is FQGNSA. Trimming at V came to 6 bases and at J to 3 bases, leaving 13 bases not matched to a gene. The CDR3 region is CASSLLRPSGKETQYF. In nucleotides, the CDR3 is TGTGCCAGCAGTTTACTTCGTCCTAGCGGAAAAGAGACCCAGTACTTC. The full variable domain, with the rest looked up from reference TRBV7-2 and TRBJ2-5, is GAGVSQSPSNKVTEKGKDVELRCDPISGHTALYWYRQSLGQGLEFLIYFQGNSAPDKSGLPSDRFSAERTGGSVSTLTIQRTQQEDSAVYLCASSLLRPSGKETQYFGPGTRLLVL.

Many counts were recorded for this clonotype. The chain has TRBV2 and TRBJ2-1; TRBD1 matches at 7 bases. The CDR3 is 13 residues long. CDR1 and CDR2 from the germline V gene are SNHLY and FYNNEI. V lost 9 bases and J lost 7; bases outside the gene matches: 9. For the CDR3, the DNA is TGTGCCAGTACAGGGGACGCGCTAAATGAGCAGTTCTTC. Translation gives CASTGDALNEQFF. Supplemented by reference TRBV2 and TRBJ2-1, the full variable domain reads EPEVTQTPSHQVTQMGQEVILRCVPISNHLYFYWYRQILGQKVEFLVSFYNNEISEKSEIFDDQFSVERPDGSNFTLKIRSTKLEDSAMYFCASTGDALNEQFFGPGTRLTVL.

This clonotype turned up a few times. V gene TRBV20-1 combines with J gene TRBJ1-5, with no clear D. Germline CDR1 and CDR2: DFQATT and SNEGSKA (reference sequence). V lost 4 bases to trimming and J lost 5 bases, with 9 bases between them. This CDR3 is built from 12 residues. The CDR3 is CSAKLAHQPQHF. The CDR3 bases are TGCAGTGCTAAACTTGCCCATCAGCCCCAGCATTTT.

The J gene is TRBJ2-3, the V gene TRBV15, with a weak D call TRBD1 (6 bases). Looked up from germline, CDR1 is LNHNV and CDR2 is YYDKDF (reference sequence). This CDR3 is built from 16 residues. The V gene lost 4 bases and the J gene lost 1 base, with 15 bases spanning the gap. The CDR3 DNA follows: TGTGCCACCAGCAAAAAACAGGGAAGGGGCACAGATACGCAGTATTTT. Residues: CATSKKQGRGTDTQYF.

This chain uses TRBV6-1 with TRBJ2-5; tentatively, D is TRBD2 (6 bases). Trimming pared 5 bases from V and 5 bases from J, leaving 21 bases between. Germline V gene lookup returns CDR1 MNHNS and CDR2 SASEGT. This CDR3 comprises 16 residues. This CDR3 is CASSPSWGVSLETQYF. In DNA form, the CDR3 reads TGTGCCAGCAGTCCCTCTTGGGGGGTGAGTTTGGAGACCCAGTACTTC.

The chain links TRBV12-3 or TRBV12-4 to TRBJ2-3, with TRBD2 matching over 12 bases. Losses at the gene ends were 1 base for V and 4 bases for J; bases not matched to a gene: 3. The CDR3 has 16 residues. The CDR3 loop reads CASSLGTSGVSDTQYF. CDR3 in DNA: TGTGCCAGCAGTTTAGGGACTAGCGGGGTTTCAGATACGCAGTATTTT.

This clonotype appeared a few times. In DNA form, the CDR3 reads TGTGCCAGCAGCCCGGCGGGACAGACAGAGACCCAGTACTTC. As protein: CASSPAGQTETQYF. V gene TRBV7-3 combines with J gene TRBJ2-5, with a tentative D call TRBD1 (7 bases). This CDR3 is 14 amino acids long. In germline, CDR1 is SGHTA, CDR2 FQGTGA. The V end was cut by 5 bases, the J end by 4 bases, with 14 bases between.

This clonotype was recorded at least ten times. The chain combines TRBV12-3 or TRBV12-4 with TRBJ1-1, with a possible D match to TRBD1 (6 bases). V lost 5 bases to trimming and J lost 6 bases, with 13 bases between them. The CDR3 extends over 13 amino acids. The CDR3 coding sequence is TGTGCCAGCAGTGACACAGGGTCGCCTGAAGCTTTCTTT. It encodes CASSDTGSPEAFF.

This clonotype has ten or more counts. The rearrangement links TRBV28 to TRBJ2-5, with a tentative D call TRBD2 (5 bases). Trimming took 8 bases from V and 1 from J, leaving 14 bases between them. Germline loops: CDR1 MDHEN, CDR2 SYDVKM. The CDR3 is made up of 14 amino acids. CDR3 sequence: CASRLPGIQETQYF. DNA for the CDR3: TGTGCCAGCCGCCTGCCGGGGATCCAAGAGACCCAGTACTTC.

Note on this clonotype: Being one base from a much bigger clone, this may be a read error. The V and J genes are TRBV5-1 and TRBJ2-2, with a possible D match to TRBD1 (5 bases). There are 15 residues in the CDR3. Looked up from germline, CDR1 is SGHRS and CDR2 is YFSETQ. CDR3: CSSSLTDRDTGELFF. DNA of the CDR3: TGCTCCAGCAGCTTGACAGATCGCGACACCGGGGAGCTGTTTTTT.

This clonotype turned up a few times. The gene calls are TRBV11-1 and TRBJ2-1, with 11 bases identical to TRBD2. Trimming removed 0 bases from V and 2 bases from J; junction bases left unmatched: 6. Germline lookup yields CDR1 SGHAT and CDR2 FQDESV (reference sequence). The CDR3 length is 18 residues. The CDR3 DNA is TGTGCCAGCAGCTTAGCCCGGACTAGCGGGTTCACCTACAATGAGCAGTTCTTC. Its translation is CASSLARTSGFTYNEQFF.

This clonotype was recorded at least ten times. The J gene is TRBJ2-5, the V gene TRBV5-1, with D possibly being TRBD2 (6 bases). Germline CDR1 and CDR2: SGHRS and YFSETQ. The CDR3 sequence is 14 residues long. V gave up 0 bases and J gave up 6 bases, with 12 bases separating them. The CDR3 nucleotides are TGCGCCAGCAGCTTGGATGGAGGGGCAAAGACCCAGTACTTC. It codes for CASSLDGGAKTQYF.

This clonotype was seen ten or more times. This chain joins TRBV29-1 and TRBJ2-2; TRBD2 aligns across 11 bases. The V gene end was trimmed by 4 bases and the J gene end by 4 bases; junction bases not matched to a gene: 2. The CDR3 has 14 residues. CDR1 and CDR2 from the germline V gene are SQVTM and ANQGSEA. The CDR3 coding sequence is TGCAGCGTTGGTAGCGGGAGGGCCACCGGGGAGCTGTTTTTT. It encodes CSVGSGRATGELFF.

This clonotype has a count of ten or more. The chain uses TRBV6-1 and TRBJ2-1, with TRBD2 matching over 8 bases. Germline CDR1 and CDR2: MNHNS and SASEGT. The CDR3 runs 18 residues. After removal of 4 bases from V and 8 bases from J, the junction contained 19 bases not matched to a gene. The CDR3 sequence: CASSGKPVSGRGTDEQFF. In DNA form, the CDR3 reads TGTGCCAGCAGTGGCAAACCCGTCAGCGGGAGAGGTACGGATGAGCAGTTCTTC.

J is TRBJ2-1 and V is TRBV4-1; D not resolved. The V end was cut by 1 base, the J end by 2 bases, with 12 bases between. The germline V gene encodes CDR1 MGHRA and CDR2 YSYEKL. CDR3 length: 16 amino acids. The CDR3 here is CASSQVLVRTYNEQFF. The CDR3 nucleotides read TGCGCCAGCAGCCAAGTTCTGGTAAGGACCTACAATGAGCAGTTCTTC.

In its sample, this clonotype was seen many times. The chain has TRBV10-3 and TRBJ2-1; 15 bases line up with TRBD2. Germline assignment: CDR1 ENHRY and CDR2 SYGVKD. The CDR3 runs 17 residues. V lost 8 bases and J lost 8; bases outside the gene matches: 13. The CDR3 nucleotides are TGTGCCATCGTTGGGACTAGCGGGAGGAGGGTGCACTATGAGCAGTTCTTC. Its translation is CAIVGTSGRRVHYEQFF.

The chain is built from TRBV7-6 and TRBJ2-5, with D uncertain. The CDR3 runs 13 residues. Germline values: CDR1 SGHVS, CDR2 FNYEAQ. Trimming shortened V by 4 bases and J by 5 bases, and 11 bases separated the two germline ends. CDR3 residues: CASSSDRPETQYF. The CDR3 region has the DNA TGTGCCAGCAGCTCCGACCGGCCTGAGACCCAGTACTTC.